Sequencing of this T cell receptor (beta chain) was carried out in a study of OX40 agonist ivuxolimab in advanced cancers. Study-wide background: The drug used for patients, ivuxolimab, was an agonistic anti-OX40 (CD134) antibody. Every 2 weeks, ivuxolimab was infused into the patients intravenously at between 0.01 and 10 mg/kg.

This clone showed up just a few times. No antigen is known for it. The V gene lost 5 bases and the J gene lost 0 bases, with 11 bases spanning the gap. Germline lookup yields CDR1 KGHSH and CDR2 LQKENI. The CDR3 consists of 15 residues. General observations from the study: At 0.1-3.0 mg/kg, partial responders had clonal expansion among the lowest observed.

Here immunoSEQ multiplex PCR was the method, and the copy in TCRdb shows in-frame clones only, minus some. The repertoire has around 39,000 clones, around 80% of them found once; the top ten carry 11%. The chain carries TRBV18 and TRBJ1-3, with D perhaps TRBD1 (5 bases). Sample: CD4+ or CD8+ T cells sorted from blood, taken in a trial of the OX40 agonist ivuxolimab. This sequence was found in an adult with an advanced solid tumor such as melanoma, head and neck, liver or kidney cancer. CDR3 loop: CASSEGYSSGNTIYF. CDR3 in DNA: TGTGCCAGCTCAGAGGGGTACTCCTCTGGAAACACCATATATTTT.